The clone carrying this TCR beta chain was counted between two and nine times. Its antigen remains unidentified. The time point is: pre-sensitization, week 0. Treatment in this sample: therapeutic diphenylcyclopropenone sensitization with weekly scalp DPC. These data originate in a study of human T cells and chemical hapten exposure. About the research overall: Patch tests applied 0.01% DPC to the upper back, read at 6 days. Study results and caveats: No alteration of TCRs above 1 in 1000 frequency was seen with DPC sensitization.

TCRdb ran MiXCR on the RACE reads and lists one entry per CDR3 protein. Of 150,000 to 200,000 distinct CDR3 sequences detected, about 31% appear once; the ten largest clones hold less than 3.5%. V lost 0 bases and J 3 bases, leaving 4 bases between the germline ends. Per the germline V gene, CDR1 is SGDLS and CDR2 is YYNGEE. This CDR3 contains 13 residues. The chain joins TRBV9 to TRBJ2-1; no clear D gene. This TCR came from a woman in her twenties or thirties with alopecia areata. Some clones in this sample may be carry-over from other donors' samples. The sequencing used whole blood, collected in connection with sensitization to the hapten diphenylcyclopropenone (DPC). CDR3 DNA sequence: TGTGCCAGCAGCGTAGCACGCTACAATGAGCAGTTCTTC. This encodes CASSVARYNEQFF.